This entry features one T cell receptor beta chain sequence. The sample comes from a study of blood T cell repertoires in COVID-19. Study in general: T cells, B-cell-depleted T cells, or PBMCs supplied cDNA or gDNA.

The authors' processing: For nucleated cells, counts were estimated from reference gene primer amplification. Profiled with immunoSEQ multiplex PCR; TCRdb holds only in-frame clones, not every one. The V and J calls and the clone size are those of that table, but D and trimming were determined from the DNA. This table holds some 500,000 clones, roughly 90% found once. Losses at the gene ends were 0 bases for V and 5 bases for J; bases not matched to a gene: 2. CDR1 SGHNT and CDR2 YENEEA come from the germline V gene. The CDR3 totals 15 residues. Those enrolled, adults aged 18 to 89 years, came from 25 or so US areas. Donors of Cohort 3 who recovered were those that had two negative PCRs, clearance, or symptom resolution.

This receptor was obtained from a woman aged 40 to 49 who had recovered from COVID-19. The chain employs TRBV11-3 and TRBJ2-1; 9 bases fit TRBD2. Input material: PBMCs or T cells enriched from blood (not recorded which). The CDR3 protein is CASSLEGTSNNEQFF. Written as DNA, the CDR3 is TGTGCCAGCAGCTTAGAGGGGACTAGCAACAATGAGCAGTTCTTC.